These T cell receptor beta chains were read from a single sample in a study of cytomegalovirus exposure and HLA in healthy donors. Profiling relied on immunoSEQ multiplex PCR, and the TCRdb table lists in-frame clones only, not all of them. The data hold about 110,000 clones, with 90% to 96% observed a single time. The sample was PBMCs. These receptors came from a woman aged 18-29 years in good health and CMV-seronegative. The conserved cysteine and the conserved F or W are not part of the CDR3 here. The order of the fields is V gene, J gene, CDR3 protein.

TRBV4-1	TRBJ1-5	ASSQEGQGSRSQPQH
TRBV14	TRBJ2-3	ASSQAKTYRDRGQDTQY
TRBV11-2	TRBJ2-1	ASSPGLAANSYNEQF
TRBV2	TRBJ2-7	ASSERRIYEQY
TRBV18	TRBJ1-5	ASSPGQLSQPQH
TRBV6-5	TRBJ2-7	ASTKGLAGYEQY
TRBV7-2	TRBJ1-1	ASSFPGEPTEAF
TRBV6-1	TRBJ1-3	ATLDRALGNTIY
TRBV7-9	TRBJ1-2	ASSSKSGTAGGYT
TRBV29-1	TRBJ1-5	SVSTGVGQPQH
TRBV7-3	TRBJ2-2	ASSLKNGGAAGELF
TRBV5-1	TRBJ2-7	ASSLYSSTEGEQY
TRBV7-2	TRBJ2-1	ASSLAASGGPYNEQF
TRBV11-3	TRBJ2-7	ASSLAPNSYEQY
TRBV10-3	TRBJ2-3	AISPSVISTDTQY
TRBV4-2	TRBJ1-1	ASSQENVRLNTEAF
TRBV30	TRBJ2-5	AWGPRTQY
TRBV14	TRBJ1-2	ASSLRGQPLSYGYT
TRBV4-1	TRBJ2-2	ASSPWGAGGQNTGELF
TRBV6-5	TRBJ2-7	ASGTGFEDYEQY
TRBV9	TRBJ1-3	ASSVGGTVPSGNTIY
TRBV27	TRBJ1-3	ASSPGTAYGNTIY
TRBV28	TRBJ2-7	ASSSDRGTYEQY
TRBV28	TRBJ1-6	ASSDLDRGNSPLH
TRBV28	TRBJ1-2	ATWDRGSYGYT
TRBV2	TRBJ2-5	ASLSQEAQY
TRBV6-5	TRBJ1-2	ASSFRGTTYGYT
TRBV28	TRBJ2-6	ASSSGGTSGANVLT
TRBV7-2	TRBJ1-2	ASSLRQERGTYGTGGYT
TRBV5-6	TRBJ2-2	ASSLPLGQGSTGELF
TRBV5-4	TRBJ1-5	ASSLQGSNQPQH
TRBV28	TRBJ1-5	ASSRRGYQPQH
TRBV4-1	TRBJ2-5	ASSQHQTSGGKETQY
TRBV15	TRBJ1-2	ATSREGGGYGYT
TRBV7-3	TRBJ2-1	ASSLPGLYNEQF
TRBV2	TRBJ2-5	ASSEIRVRGSGKTQY
TRBV27	TRBJ2-5	ASSSGIQETQY
TRBV9	TRBJ1-1	ASSSQGTMNTEAF
TRBV18	TRBJ1-5	ASSPGTGGQPQH
TRBV7-7	TRBJ2-1	ASSQSPGVRAGGTEQF
TRBV9	TRBJ2-5	ASSTGTSGGGETQY
TRBV7-2	TRBJ2-7	ASSLEPVREQY
TRBV7-2	TRBJ1-2	ASSSGTARGYT
TRBV30	TRBJ2-1	AWIPAASGGGQF
TRBV6-1	TRBJ2-7	ASSDMGTGGFYEQY
TRBV30	TRBJ1-5	AWDRQGGGPQH
TRBV4-1	TRBJ2-7	ASSPTGGDYEQY
TRBV6-5	TRBJ2-1	ASSPDAHNEQF